Listed below are T cell receptor beta chains from one sample, sequenced in a study of blood T cell repertoires in COVID-19. TCRdb keeps only in-frame clones here, not all; method: immunoSEQ multiplex PCR. The table has around 280,000 clones, around 87% seen once; the top ten hold 2% to 2.5%. The sequencing input was peripheral blood. The receptors were sampled from a woman between 45 and 65 years old who had recovered from COVID-19. Each CDR3 is given with its conserved first and last residue. Each record gives: D gene, clone size, CDR3 length, V gene, J gene, CDR3 protein, CDR3 DNA. The D gene is left open where the match is weak. Part of the rows lack a size; the others show once, few, many or a class for expanded clones.

D: TRBD2
size: -
length: 16
V: TRBV7-6
J: TRBJ2-1
CDR3: CASSPRWTSGYNEQFF
DNA: TGTGCCAGCAGCCCCCGTTGGACTAGCGGTTACAATGAGCAGTTCTTC

D: -
size: once
length: 12
V: TRBV12-3/TRBV12-4
J: TRBJ2-5
CDR3: CASSLLQETQYF
DNA: TGTGCCAGCAGCCTTTTGCAAGAGACCCAGTACTTC

D: TRBD2
size: -
length: 13
V: TRBV6-5
J: TRBJ2-7
CDR3: CASKRGGPREQYF
DNA: TGTGCCAGCAAACGCGGGGGGCCCCGCGAGCAGTACTTC

D: -
size: many
length: 16
V: TRBV5-6
J: TRBJ1-6
CDR3: CASSLGVGTNNSPLHF
DNA: TGTGCCAGCAGCTTGGGAGTCGGGACAAATAATTCACCCCTCCACTTT

D: -
size: -
length: 14
V: TRBV19
J: TRBJ2-1
CDR3: CASSRISGLDEQFF
DNA: TGTGCCAGTAGCCGTATTAGCGGCCTTGATGAGCAGTTCTTC

D: -
size: once
length: 15
V: TRBV9
J: TRBJ1-5
CDR3: CASSKAGAEGQPQHF
DNA: TGTGCCAGCAGCAAAGCCGGGGCGGAGGGTCAGCCCCAGCATTTT

D: TRBD1
size: -
length: 15
V: TRBV5-6
J: TRBJ1-6
CDR3: CASSSPGQANSPLHF
DNA: TGTGCCAGCAGCTCCCCGGGACAGGCAAATTCACCCCTCCACTTT

D: TRBD2
size: -
length: 15
V: TRBV6-5
J: TRBJ2-7
CDR3: CASSYSFVLAGEKYF
DNA: TGTGCCAGCAGTTACTCATTCGTTCTAGCGGGAGAAAAGTACTTC

D: -
size: once
length: 17
V: TRBV6-2/TRBV6-3
J: TRBJ2-7
CDR3: CASSYSLEGWSSYEQYF
DNA: TGTGCCAGCAGTTACTCCTTGGAGGGATGGAGCTCCTACGAGCAGTACTTC

D: TRBD2
size: -
length: 16
V: TRBV7-2
J: TRBJ2-7
CDR3: CASSPGTSGRLGEQYF
DNA: TGTGCCAGCAGCCCGGGGACTAGCGGGAGACTAGGCGAGCAGTACTTC

D: -
size: once
length: 16
V: TRBV7-8
J: TRBJ2-1
CDR3: CASSLAWWNQGNEQFF
DNA: TGTGCCAGCAGCTTAGCCTGGTGGAATCAGGGCAATGAGCAGTTCTTC

D: TRBD1
size: once
length: 14
V: TRBV5-1
J: TRBJ1-1
CDR3: CASTRTGWNTEAFF
DNA: TGCGCCAGCACCAGGACAGGTTGGAACACTGAAGCTTTCTTT

D: -
size: few
length: 15
V: TRBV3-1/TRBV3-2
J: TRBJ2-7
CDR3: CASSPGERVQYEQYF
DNA: TGTGCCAGCAGCCCCGGTGAGAGGGTCCAGTACGAGCAGTACTTC

D: -
size: -
length: 14
V: TRBV6-1
J: TRBJ2-1
CDR3: CASSEVSGADEQFF
DNA: TGTGCCAGCAGTGAAGTTTCTGGGGCGGATGAGCAGTTCTTC

D: -
size: -
length: 14
V: TRBV28
J: TRBJ1-1
CDR3: CASSLQGPNTEAFF
DNA: TGTGCCAGCAGTTTACAGGGCCCGAACACTGAAGCTTTCTTT

D: -
size: -
length: 15
V: TRBV10-3
J: TRBJ1-5
CDR3: CAISESGAGNQPQHF
DNA: TGTGCCATCAGTGAGTCGGGGGCAGGGAATCAGCCCCAGCATTTT

D: -
size: -
length: 12
V: TRBV30
J: TRBJ1-6
CDR3: CAWNQGSSPLHF
DNA: TGTGCCTGGAATCAGGGGAGTTCACCCCTCCACTTT

D: TRBD2
size: -
length: 18
V: TRBV7-2
J: TRBJ2-7
CDR3: CASSSRTSGRGGSYEQYF
DNA: TGTGCCAGCAGCTCCCGCACTAGCGGGAGAGGTGGCTCCTACGAGCAGTACTTC

D: -
size: -
length: 16
V: TRBV28
J: TRBJ2-5
CDR3: CASSFARDKDQETQYF
DNA: TGTGCCAGCAGTTTCGCTCGGGACAAAGACCAAGAGACCCAGTACTTC

D: -
size: -
length: 16
V: TRBV11-2
J: TRBJ2-5
CDR3: CASSPLSLGAQETQYF
DNA: TGTGCCAGCAGTCCCCTGTCCCTGGGGGCTCAAGAGACCCAGTACTTC

D: -
size: -
length: 12
V: TRBV27
J: TRBJ1-4
CDR3: CASSSGNEKLFF
DNA: TGTGCCAGCAGTTCAGGGAATGAAAAACTGTTTTTT

D: TRBD1
size: -
length: 19
V: TRBV3-1/TRBV3-2
J: TRBJ1-4
CDR3: CASSQTIRDRTGTNEKLFF
DNA: TGTGCCAGCAGCCAAACAATTCGGGACAGGACGGGGACTAATGAAAAACTGTTTTTT

D: -
size: -
length: 12
V: TRBV6-5
J: TRBJ1-1
CDR3: CASSYSGSGAFF
DNA: TGTGCCAGCAGTTACTCTGGGAGCGGGGCTTTCTTT

D: TRBD1
size: -
length: 16
V: TRBV27
J: TRBJ1-2
CDR3: CASSSLMTGRHHGYTF
DNA: TGTGCCAGCAGTTCCCTAATGACAGGGAGACATCATGGCTACACCTTC

D: TRBD2
size: -
length: 16
V: TRBV13
J: TRBJ2-1
CDR3: CASSFPGLAAYNEQFF
DNA: TGTGCCAGCAGCTTCCCGGGACTAGCGGCCTACAATGAGCAGTTCTTC

D: -
size: -
length: 11
V: TRBV24-1
J: TRBJ1-2
CDR3: CATSGGYGYTF
DNA: TGTGCCACCAGCGGGGGCTATGGCTACACCTTC

D: TRBD1
size: -
length: 15
V: TRBV4-3
J: TRBJ1-4
CDR3: CASSQGTGKGEKLFF
DNA: TGCGCCAGCAGCCAAGGGACAGGAAAGGGTGAAAAACTGTTTTTT

D: -
size: -
length: 14
V: TRBV11-3
J: TRBJ1-1
CDR3: CASSLSKLNTEAFF
DNA: TGTGCCAGCAGCTTGAGCAAATTGAACACTGAAGCTTTCTTT

D: TRBD2
size: -
length: 11
V: TRBV7-2
J: TRBJ2-3
CDR3: CASSTSAPQYF
DNA: TGTGCCAGCAGCACTAGCGCCCCCCAGTATTTT

D: -
size: -
length: 14
V: TRBV6-5
J: TRBJ1-5
CDR3: CASRSSGWDQPQHF
DNA: TGTGCCAGCAGATCCTCAGGGTGGGATCAGCCCCAGCATTTT

D: -
size: -
length: 17
V: TRBV18
J: TRBJ2-5
CDR3: CASSPPGVARPRETQYF
DNA: TGTGCCAGCTCACCACCGGGAGTCGCCCGCCCCCGGGAGACCCAGTACTTC

D: -
size: -
length: 14
V: TRBV6-5
J: TRBJ1-5
CDR3: CASMTDRTWQPQHF
DNA: TGTGCCAGCATGACTGACAGGACTTGGCAGCCCCAGCATTTT

D: -
size: few
length: 11
V: TRBV30
J: TRBJ1-3
CDR3: CAWERGNTIYF
DNA: TGTGCCTGGGAAAGGGGGAACACCATATATTTT

D: TRBD1
size: -
length: 15
V: TRBV28
J: TRBJ1-2
CDR3: CASRPEGQGIYGYTF
DNA: TGTGCCAGCAGACCCGAGGGACAGGGAATTTATGGCTACACCTTC

D: TRBD2
size: -
length: 15
V: TRBV3-1/TRBV3-2
J: TRBJ2-3
CDR3: CASSQAGGYTDTQYF
DNA: TGTGCCAGCTCCCAAGCGGGGGGGTACACAGATACGCAGTATTTT

D: -
size: -
length: 14
V: TRBV19
J: TRBJ2-7
CDR3: CASKSGGSSYEQYF
DNA: TGTGCCAGTAAAAGCGGAGGTTCCTCCTACGAGCAGTACTTC

D: TRBD1
size: -
length: 15
V: TRBV28
J: TRBJ2-7
CDR3: CASSYPGQGVYEQYF
DNA: TGTGCCAGCAGTTACCCGGGACAGGGGGTCTACGAGCAGTACTTC

D: TRBD1
size: -
length: 16
V: TRBV5-3
J: TRBJ2-3
CDR3: CARSVYPGQATDTQYF
DNA: TGTGCCAGAAGCGTGTACCCGGGACAGGCCACAGATACGCAGTATTTT

D: -
size: -
length: 16
V: TRBV11-2
J: TRBJ1-1
CDR3: CASSLHYRVRDTEAFF
DNA: TGTGCCAGCAGCCTCCACTACAGGGTACGGGACACTGAAGCTTTCTTT

D: TRBD1
size: -
length: 21
V: TRBV5-1
J: TRBJ1-6
CDR3: CASSLEIGTGGRSSYNSPLHF
DNA: TGCGCCAGCAGCTTGGAAATAGGGACAGGGGGAAGGAGCTCCTATAATTCACCCCTCCACTTT

D: -
size: once
length: 16
V: TRBV13
J: TRBJ1-6
CDR3: CASRQLGRGDNSPLHF
DNA: TGTGCCAGCAGACAACTGGGCAGGGGCGATAATTCACCCCTCCACTTT

D: TRBD1
size: -
length: 13
V: TRBV6-6
J: TRBJ2-5
CDR3: CASSLQGAETQYF
DNA: TGTGCCAGCAGTTTACAGGGGGCAGAGACCCAGTACTTC

D: -
size: -
length: 17
V: TRBV4-3
J: TRBJ1-4
CDR3: CASSQVGGGHTNEKLFF
DNA: TGCGCCAGCAGCCAAGTGGGAGGGGGTCACACTAATGAAAAACTGTTTTTT

D: -
size: -
length: 14
V: TRBV7-9
J: TRBJ1-1
CDR3: CASSPTYSEPEAFF
DNA: TGTGCCAGCAGCCCGACTTATTCAGAGCCTGAAGCTTTCTTT

D: -
size: -
length: 15
V: TRBV5-5
J: TRBJ2-7
CDR3: CASSSDSTNGYEQYF
DNA: TGTGCCAGCAGCTCCGACAGTACCAATGGCTACGAGCAGTACTTC

D: -
size: -
length: 12
V: TRBV5-1
J: TRBJ1-1
CDR3: CASSIQGMEAFF
DNA: TGCGCCAGCAGCATACAGGGAATGGAAGCTTTCTTT

D: -
size: -
length: 16
V: TRBV7-8
J: TRBJ2-5
CDR3: CASSLPGRGVQETQYF
DNA: TGTGCCAGCAGCCTCCCAGGACGGGGAGTTCAAGAGACCCAGTACTTC

D: TRBD1
size: -
length: 12
V: TRBV24-1
J: TRBJ2-3
CDR3: CATSDHRDRQYF
DNA: TGTGCCACCAGTGATCACCGGGACAGGCAGTATTTT

D: -
size: -
length: 17
V: TRBV4-2
J: TRBJ1-6
CDR3: CASSSTSRVAFGSPLHF
DNA: TGTGCCAGCAGCTCAACCAGCAGGGTGGCCTTTGGTTCACCCCTCCACTTT

D: TRBD1
size: -
length: 17
V: TRBV10-3
J: TRBJ2-3
CDR3: CAISSTGTGPYTDTQYF
DNA: TGTGCCATCAGCTCTACCGGGACAGGGCCATACACAGATACGCAGTATTTT

D: TRBD2
size: once
length: 18
V: TRBV7-3
J: TRBJ2-2
CDR3: CASSPSGLAALGTGELFF
DNA: TGTGCCAGCAGCCCCTCCGGACTAGCTGCCCTAGGCACCGGGGAGCTGTTTTTT